A selection of T cell receptor beta chains follows, all from one sample in a study of identical twins. TCRdb processed the 5' RACE reads anew with MiXCR; each CDR3 protein has one entry. The table records more than 1.5 million distinct CDR3 sequences, less than 40% of them present only once. The sequenced sample consisted of cord blood. The receptors stem from a newborn girl in good health. The CDR3 runs from the conserved cysteine through the conserved F or W. A D gene is named only where the DNA matches it firmly. Clone size is not always given. Where it is, it says once, few, many or a class for expanded clones.

NA | 14 | few | TRBJ1-6 | TRBV7-6 | TGTGCCAGCAGCTTAGCGGCGGGTTTGCCACCCCTCCACTTT | CASSLAAGLPPLHF
TRBD1 | 13 | NA | TRBJ2-7 | TRBV11-2 | TGTGCCAGCAGCTTTGGGACAGGGTCCGAGCAGTACTTC | CASSFGTGSEQYF
NA | 14 | NA | TRBJ2-7 | TRBV18 | TGTGCCAGCTCACCGCCGGACACTTCCTACGAGCAGTACTTC | CASSPPDTSYEQYF
NA | 14 | NA | TRBJ2-2 | TRBV19 | TGTGCCAGTAGTATGACCGGGGTCACAGGGGAGCTGTTTTTT | CASSMTGVTGELFF
NA | 16 | many | TRBJ2-1 | TRBV5-1 | TGCGCCAGCAGGTTGGCGGCGAGCTTATTCGACAATGAGCAGTTCTTC | CASRLAASLFDNEQFF
NA | 16 | NA | TRBJ2-7 | TRBV4-1 | TGCGCCAGCAGCCAAGAAACCTTCTACAGCTCCTACGAGCAGTACTTC | CASSQETFYSSYEQYF
NA | 19 | NA | TRBJ2-5 | TRBV20-1 | TGCAGTGCTAGTGTCGCCGGGGGAGTTTCTGGGGGCCCTCAAGAGACCCAGTACTTC | CSASVAGGVSGGPQETQYF
NA | 15 | many | TRBJ2-3 | TRBV6-5 | TGTGCCAGCAGCCCACTCGGCGGGAGCACAGATACGCAGTATTTT | CASSPLGGSTDTQYF
TRBD2 | 15 | NA | TRBJ2-3 | TRBV30 | TGTGCCTGGATGGCCTGGCGGGGGGCGACAGATACGCAGTATTTT | CAWMAWRGATDTQYF
TRBD2 | 14 | few | TRBJ2-7 | TRBV20-1 | TGCAGTGCTAGGCGGCTAGCGGGAATCTACGAGCAGTACTTC | CSARRLAGIYEQYF
NA | 15 | NA | TRBJ2-3 | TRBV7-2 | TGTGCCAGCAGCCGCGACTCCCCTTCGGCCCGTACGCAGTATTTT | CASSRDSPSARTQYF
TRBD1 | 17 | NA | TRBJ1-5 | TRBV25-1 | TGTGCCAGCCAAACTCCGGGACAGGCATATAGCAATCAGCCCCAGCATTTT | CASQTPGQAYSNQPQHF
NA | 12 | NA | TRBJ2-1 | TRBV10-3 | TGTGCCATCAGGGACACCTACAATGAGCAGTTCTTC | CAIRDTYNEQFF
NA | 17 | few | TRBJ2-7 | TRBV21-1 | TGTGCCAGCAGCGCCCGGGACAGGCCTAAACTCTCCTACGAGCAGTACTTC | CASSARDRPKLSYEQYF
TRBD2 | 16 | NA | TRBJ2-7 | TRBV2 | TGTGCCAGCAGTGAAGCGCCCGGGAGGGCCCACAATGAGCAGTACTTC | CASSEAPGRAHNEQYF
TRBD2 | 14 | few | TRBJ2-7 | TRBV7-2 | TGTGCCAGCAGCCCCGGACTAGAGGGCTACGAGCAGTACTTC | CASSPGLEGYEQYF
NA | 10 | NA | TRBJ2-5 | TRBV20-1 | TGCAGTGCCCTCGGCGGGACCCAGTACTTC | CSALGGTQYF
TRBD2 | 15 | NA | TRBJ2-1 | TRBV20-1 | TGCAGTGCTCCTCCTTTAGCGGGGCCGACCTACGAGCAGTTCTTC | CSAPPLAGPTYEQFF